The T cell receptor (beta chain) described here comes from a study of CD8 T cells in ankylosing spondylitis. By quantitative 5'-RACE with molecular barcodes, the TCR beta libraries were made. TCRdb itself ran the 5' RACE reads through MiXCR, one entry per CDR3 protein. The sample lists about 360,000 distinct CDR3 sequences; around 15% were seen once. The study's findings and limits: Seemingly distinctive of ankylosing spondylitis blood was a TCR beta motif formed by eight highly homologous variants. Significantly higher representation of disease-linked clones was reported for matched ankylosing spondylitis synovial fluid. Previous work reported some of these motif variants in the synovial fluid and blood of reactive arthritis.

Regarding this clonotype: Its antigen is not known.

Sequencing used blood, either unsorted or a sorted T cell fraction (not recorded which). The clonotype was recovered from a male donor with ankylosing spondylitis or in good health (not recorded which).

CDR3 protein: CASSLAVSTGETDTQYF. The CDR3 region has the DNA TGCGCCAGCAGCTTGGCAGTGTCGACAGGGGAAACAGATACGCAGTATTTT. The chain uses TRBV5-1 and TRBJ2-3; 8 bases are a match to TRBD1. Germline V lookup: CDR1 SGHRS, CDR2 YFSETQ. After removal of 0 bases from V and 3 bases from J, the junction contained 9 bases not matched to a gene. CDR3 size: 17 residues.